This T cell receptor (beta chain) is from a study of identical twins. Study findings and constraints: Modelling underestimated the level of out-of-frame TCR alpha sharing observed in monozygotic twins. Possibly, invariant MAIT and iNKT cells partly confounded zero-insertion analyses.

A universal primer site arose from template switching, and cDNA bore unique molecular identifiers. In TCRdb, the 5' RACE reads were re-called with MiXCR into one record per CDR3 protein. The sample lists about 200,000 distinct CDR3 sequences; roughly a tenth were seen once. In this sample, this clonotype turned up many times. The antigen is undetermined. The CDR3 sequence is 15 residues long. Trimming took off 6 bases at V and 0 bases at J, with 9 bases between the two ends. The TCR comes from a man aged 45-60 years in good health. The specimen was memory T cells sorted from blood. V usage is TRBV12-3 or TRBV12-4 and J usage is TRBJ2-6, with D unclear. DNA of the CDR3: TGTGCCAGCAGCCCCGGTGACTCTGGGGCCAACGTCCTGACTTTC. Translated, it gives CASSPGDSGANVLTF.